This is a list of T cell receptor beta chains from one sample in a study of T cells in Graves' hyperthyroidism and ophthalmopathy. TCRdb ran MiXCR on the multiplex PCR reads and lists one entry per CDR3 protein. The data show some 560,000 distinct CDR3 sequences, approximately 15% seen once. Sample: blood. The receptors were gathered from a woman in her thirties or forties with Graves' hyperthyroidism. Both conserved end residues are trimmed from each CDR3. The order of the fields is V gene, J gene, clone size, CDR3 protein. Part of the rows lack a size; the others show once, few, many or a class for expanded clones.

TRBV24-1,TRBJ2-1,many,ATSDSRASGLSNEQF
TRBV7-9,TRBJ2-7,many,ASSPGLGLADSYEQY
TRBV11-2,TRBJ1-3,NA,ASSFGQTSTGNTIY
TRBV25-1,TRBJ1-2,few,ANSESTGLTGYT
TRBV5-1,TRBJ2-5,many,ASSSHREQETQY
TRBV6-6,TRBJ2-5,many,ASSYVPKETQY
TRBV5-6,TRBJ1-3,few,ASSPSQDRGPGNTIY
TRBV2,TRBJ2-1,many,ASYSGSWGEQF
TRBV7-8,TRBJ2-2,NA,ASSSRTSGGAGELF
TRBV7-2,TRBJ2-1,NA,ASSLGRLAGVSEQF
TRBV28,TRBJ2-7,many,ASSFSDRTYEQY
TRBV30,TRBJ2-3,many,AWNPKGGFTDTQY